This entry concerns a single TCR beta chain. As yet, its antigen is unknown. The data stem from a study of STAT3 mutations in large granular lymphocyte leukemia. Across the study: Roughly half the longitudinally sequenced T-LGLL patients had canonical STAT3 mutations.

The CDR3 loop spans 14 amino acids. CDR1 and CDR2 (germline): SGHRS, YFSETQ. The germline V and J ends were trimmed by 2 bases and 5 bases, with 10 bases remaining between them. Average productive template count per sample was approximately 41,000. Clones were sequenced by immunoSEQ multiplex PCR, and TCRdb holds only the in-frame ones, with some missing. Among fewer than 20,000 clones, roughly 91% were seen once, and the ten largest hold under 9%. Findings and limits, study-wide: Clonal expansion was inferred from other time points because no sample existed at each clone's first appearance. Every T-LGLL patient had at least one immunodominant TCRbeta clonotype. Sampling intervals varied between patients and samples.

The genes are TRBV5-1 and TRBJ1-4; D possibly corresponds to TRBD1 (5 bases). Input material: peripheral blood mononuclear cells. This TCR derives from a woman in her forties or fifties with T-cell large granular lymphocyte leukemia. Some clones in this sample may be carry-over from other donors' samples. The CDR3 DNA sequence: TGCGCCAGCAGCTTCCGACAGCCGAATGAAAAACTGTTTTTT. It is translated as CASSFRQPNEKLFF.